This paragraph covers one T cell receptor (beta chain) sequence. Its specificity is not known. This may be a read error, as it is one base from a much larger clone. Sample-barcoded 5' priming and a J-beta primer mix drove a second PCR of 7 to 11 cycles. TCRdb re-called the 5' RACE reads through MiXCR, storing one row per CDR3 protein. This sample has roughly 1.7 million distinct CDR3 sequences, with roughly 30% found just once. The sample comes from a study of blood T cells in healthy people across ages. Overall study findings and caveats: The study found more naive CD4+ cells and higher diversity in long-lived than aged donors.

The TCR originated in a woman under 40 in good health. The sample comprised blood.

CDR3 DNA sequence: TGCAGTGCTAGAGCGGGAGATAATTGCGATGAGCAGTTCTTC. This translates into CSARAGDNCDEQFF. J is TRBJ2-1 and V is TRBV20-1; TRBD2 is a possible D gene (6 bases). Per the germline V gene, CDR1 is DFQATT and CDR2 is SNEGSKA (reference sequence). The germline V and J ends were trimmed by 1 base and 8 bases, with 15 bases remaining between them. The CDR3 consists of 14 residues.